The next 27 T cell receptor beta chains were all read from a single sample in a study of T cell responses to AZD1222 COVID-19 vaccine (dated by TCRdb to the early 2020s). The library was prepared using the immunoSEQ multiplex PCR assay. TCRdb re-hosts the immuneACCESS table, in-frame sequences only. Its copies lack some clones; in the studies checked, an unresolved V gene accounts for under half of them, and the cause for the rest is not known. Within this sample are approximately 190,000 clones, with approximately 94% of them counted one time only. The ten largest make up over 7.5% of the sample. This sample's time point label indicates: baseline before first vaccination. This specimen consisted of peripheral blood, obtained on day 0 of AZD1222 vaccination. The source of these receptors is an adult in good health.

The rearrangement links TRBV27 to TRBJ2-7, with 8 positions matching TRBD1. Germline V gene sequence: CDR1 MNHEY, CDR2 SMNVEV (reference sequence). The V segment lost 6 bases and the J segment 5 bases; nucleotides outside the gene matches: 12. This CDR3 has 15 amino acids. This CDR3 reads CASRIRGRFFDEQYF. The CDR3 coding sequence is TGTGCCAGCAGGATCAGGGGGCGCTTTTTCGACGAGCAGTACTTC.

The sample holds one count of this clone. The chain recombines TRBV5-6 with TRBJ1-4; 7 bases agree with TRBD1. Trimming took 1 base from V and 5 from J; bases not matched to a gene: 11. CDR3 length: 17 residues. Looked up from germline, CDR1 is SGHDT and CDR2 is YYEEEE. CDR3 sequence (DNA): TGTGCCAGCAGCTTGTATGCCCTAACAGGGGAAAATGAAAAACTGTTTTTT. Its protein is CASSLYALTGENEKLFF.

CDR3 bases: TGTGCCAGCAGCAGGGGTTGGCCCTTGAACACTGAAGCTTTCTTT. This encodes CASSRGWPLNTEAFF. The chain carries TRBV5-5 and TRBJ1-1, with D possibly being TRBD1 (5 bases). Germline V gene sequence: CDR1 SGHKS, CDR2 YYEKEE (reference sequence). Trimming left V 4 bases short and J 0 bases short, with 13 bases between. The CDR3 totals 15 residues.

The gene calls are TRBV5-6 and TRBJ2-3, with a weak D call TRBD2 (5 bases). This CDR3 region has 16 residues. CDR1 is SGHDT and CDR2 is YYEEEE in the germline V gene. V shed 0 bases and J shed 0 bases, with 11 bases lying between them. In nucleotides, the CDR3 is TGTGCCAGCAGCTTGGCGGCGTCGGGAAGCACAGATACGCAGTATTTT. This codes for CASSLAASGSTDTQYF.

The chain is built from TRBV6-5 and TRBJ1-1; no reliable D call. V was clipped by 6 bases and J by 11 bases, with 13 bases between them. This CDR3 spans 11 amino acids. Germline V gene sequence: CDR1 MNHEY, CDR2 SVGAGI. CDR3 coding DNA: TGTGCCAGCAGATCGGCTAGTGGGGCTTTCTTT. It translates to CASRSASGAFF.

J is TRBJ2-7 and V is TRBV27; D uncertain. The CDR3 loop spans 13 amino acids. CDR1 is MNHEY and CDR2 is SMNVEV in the germline V gene (reference sequence). Trimming left V 8 bases short and J 0 bases short, with 11 bases between. The CDR3 here is CASGRVLSYEQYF. Here the CDR3 DNA reads TGTGCCAGCGGAAGGGTCCTCTCCTACGAGCAGTACTTC.

The chain links TRBV24-1 to TRBJ2-2, with unresolved D. This CDR3 region has 12 residues. Per the germline V gene, CDR1 is KGHDR and CDR2 is SFDVKD. V lost 7 bases to trimming and J lost 1 base, with 3 bases between them. CDR3 residues: CATRGNTGELFF. The CDR3 DNA is TGTGCCACCAGGGGGAACACCGGGGAGCTGTTTTTT.

The V call is TRBV30, the J call TRBJ1-2, with 7 nucleotides matching TRBD1. Germline loops: CDR1 GTSNPN, CDR2 SVGIG (reference sequence). The junction had 6 bases not matched to a gene; V was cut back by 1 base and J by 4 bases. There are 14 residues in the CDR3. The CDR3 bases are TGTGCCTGGAGTGGGGACAGCCGCCCCTATGGCTACACCTTC. This codes for CAWSGDSRPYGYTF.

In its sample, this clone was seen a few times. The J gene is TRBJ2-7, the V gene TRBV28; no clear D gene. The germline gives CDR1 MDHEN, CDR2 SYDVKM. Deletions cut 1 base from V and 6 bases from J, with 7 bases between. The CDR3 spans 12 residues. The CDR3 region is CASSLYGSEQYF. The CDR3 DNA reads as TGTGCCAGCAGTTTATATGGTAGCGAGCAGTACTTC.

The chain links TRBV13 to TRBJ2-7; no reliable D call. Germline CDR1 and CDR2: PRHDT and FYEKMQ (reference sequence). There are 14 residues in the CDR3. V shed 8 bases and J shed 1 base, with 15 bases lying between them. DNA for the CDR3: TGTGCCAGCGGGCACCCGGACGGATCCTACGAGCAGTACTTC. As protein: CASGHPDGSYEQYF.

The DNA of the CDR3 is TGTGCCAGCAGCGTAGGGGTCCGGGGCAGGGCACAAGAGACCCAGTACTTC. It encodes CASSVGVRGRAQETQYF. The V and J genes are TRBV9 and TRBJ2-5; D possibly matches TRBD1 or TRBD2 (5 bases each). The CDR3 contains 17 residues. The germline V gene has CDR1 SGDLS and CDR2 YYNGEE. V was shortened by 0 bases and J by 2 bases, with 17 bases between the two germline ends.

In this sample, this clone turned up a few times. The chain joins TRBV11-2 to TRBJ1-2; 8 bases map to TRBD1. This CDR3 spans 12 amino acids. Per germline, CDR1 SGHAT and CDR2 FQNNGV. With V trimmed by 5 bases and J by 12 bases, 8 bases remained unmatched. CDR3 amino acids: CASSGSDRVNTF. The CDR3 coding sequence is TGTGCCAGCAGCGGATCGGACAGGGTTAACACCTTC.

In its sample, this clone was seen once. This chain joins TRBV4-2 and TRBJ2-7; D perhaps matches TRBD1 (5 bases). The CDR3 has 13 residues. The V end was cut by 3 bases, the J end by 5 bases, with 11 bases between. Germline V CDR1 and CDR2: LGHNA, YNFKEQ. CDR3 in DNA: TGTGCCAGCAGCCAGCTACAGGCAAACGAGCAGTACTTC. The encoded protein is CASSQLQANEQYF.

The rearrangement links TRBV4-2 to TRBJ1-5; the match to TRBD1 covers 8 bases. The CDR3 has 16 amino acids. The V gene's germline CDR1 is LGHNA and CDR2 YNFKEQ. With 1 base clipped from V and 6 bases from J, the junction kept 8 bases outside the gene matches. This CDR3 reads CASSQVRDRGGQPQHF. For the CDR3, the DNA is TGTGCCAGCAGCCAAGTACGAGACAGGGGTGGTCAGCCCCAGCATTTT.

This clone was counted a few times. J is TRBJ2-7 and V is TRBV7-2, with TRBD2 matching over 10 bases. CDR3 size: 12 residues. V was clipped by 5 bases and J by 8 bases; unmatched bases: 3. Per germline, CDR1 SGHTA and CDR2 FQGNSA. CDR3 in DNA: TGTGCCAGCAGCCGACTAGCGGGCCAGCAGTACTTC. It specifies CASSRLAGQQYF.

This clone was seen only once. The genes are TRBV9 and TRBJ1-6, with 11 bases lining up with TRBD1. The CDR3 totals 19 residues. Germline CDR1 and CDR2: SGDLS and YYNGEE. Germline trimming cut 3 bases from V and 0 bases from J; bases unmatched to any gene: 8. CDR3 loop: CASSAGQGAVSSYNSPLHF. DNA for the CDR3: TGTGCCAGCAGCGCCGGACAGGGGGCCGTGAGCTCCTATAATTCACCCCTCCACTTT.

The V gene is TRBV6-5, the J gene TRBJ2-1; 7 bases line up with TRBD2. The length of the CDR3 is 14 residues. Germline V lookup: CDR1 MNHEY, CDR2 SVGAGI. Unmatched junction bases numbered 6, after V lost 7 bases and J lost 3 bases. CDR3: CASTPGGYYNEQFF. CDR3 nucleotide sequence: TGTGCCAGCACCCCGGGAGGATACTACAATGAGCAGTTCTTC.

A remark on this clone: A read error may produce the germline difference seen at one junction end. This chain uses TRBV7-8 with TRBJ2-1; 14 positions agree with TRBD2. The CDR3 length is 15 residues. From germline, CDR1 is SGHVS and CDR2 FQNEAQ. CDR3 sequence: CASSLEGTSGSGMIF. The CDR3 DNA follows: TGTGCCAGCAGCTTAGAAGGGACTAGCGGGAGCGGGATGATCTTC. Using reference TRBV7-8 and TRBJ2-1 for the parts outside the CDR3, the full variable domain is GAGVSQSPRYKVAKRGQDVALRCDPISGHVSLFWYQQALGQGPEFLTYFQNEAQLDKSGLPSDRFFAERPEGSVSTLKIQRTQQEDSAVYLCASSLEGTSGSGMIFGPGTRLTVL.

The chain recombines TRBV6-1 with TRBJ1-2, with D unresolved. Germline CDR1 is MNHNS and CDR2 is SASEGT. The ends were cut back, 1 base at V and 5 bases at J, with 5 bases in the middle. The CDR3 consists of 12 residues. Here the CDR3 DNA reads TGTGCCAGCAGTGAAGGGGGATATGGCTACACCTTC. Translating gives CASSEGGYGYTF.

The J gene is TRBJ2-3, the V gene TRBV15; weak D call: TRBD2 (6 bases). The V end was cut by 5 bases, the J end by 6 bases, with 12 bases between. The CDR3 spans 13 residues. Per germline, CDR1 LNHNV and CDR2 YYDKDF (reference sequence). The CDR3 spells CATSRLRGDTQYF. In DNA, the CDR3 is TGTGCCACCAGCCGGCTCCGGGGGGATACGCAGTATTTT.

The chain couples TRBV11-2 to TRBJ2-2; 8 bases line up with TRBD2. Trimming took 5 bases from V and 3 from J; bases not matched to a gene: 5. The germline CDR1 and CDR2 sequences are SGHAT and FQNNGV. The CDR3 runs to 15 residues. The CDR3 protein is CASSPGTRYTGELFF. The CDR3 coding sequence is TGTGCCAGCAGCCCCGGGACTAGATACACCGGGGAGCTGTTTTTT.

This clone was seen only once. The chain is built from TRBV5-1 and TRBJ1-1, with D perhaps matching TRBD1 (6 bases). CDR1 and CDR2 from the germline V gene are SGHRS and YFSETQ. Trimming cost V 5 bases and J 2 bases, with 13 bases left between them. The CDR3 runs 14 residues. In DNA, the CDR3 is TGCGCCAGCAGGAGAGGACAGTATAACACTGAAGCTTTCTTT. Protein sequence: CASRRGQYNTEAFF.

In the case of this clone: Other DNA variants within this sample encode the same CDR3. This sequence joins TRBV9 and TRBJ1-2; D remains unclear. The CDR3 contains 14 residues. Per germline, CDR1 SGDLS and CDR2 YYNGEE. Trimming removed 2 bases from V and 3 bases from J, with 11 bases in between. DNA of the CDR3: TGTGCCAGCAGCGTCGCAGGCGGAGACTATGGCTACACCTTC. It translates to CASSVAGGDYGYTF. Drawing the rest from reference TRBV9 and TRBJ1-2, the complete variable domain is DSGVTQTPKHLITATGQRVTLRCSPRSGDLSVYWYQQSLDQGLQFLIQYYNGEERAKGNILERFSAQQFPDLHSELNLSSLELGDSALYFCASSVAGGDYGYTFGSGTRLTVV.

The V call is TRBV19, the J call TRBJ2-3, with D possibly matching TRBD2 (5 bases). The CDR3 length is 14 residues. Germline CDR1 reads LNHDA; CDR2 reads SQIVND (reference sequence). Trimming pared 10 bases from V and 2 bases from J, leaving 16 bases between. DNA of the CDR3: TGTGCCACAGTAAAGGCGGGCTTCACAGATACGCAGTATTTT. Amino acid sequence: CATVKAGFTDTQYF.

The chain employs TRBV24-1 and TRBJ1-1, with D maybe TRBD1 (5 bases). The CDR3 is 12 amino acids. Per germline, CDR1 KGHDR and CDR2 SFDVKD. V was cut by 6 bases and J by 8 bases, with 12 bases left in between. The CDR3: CATSTLWGEAFF. For the CDR3, the DNA is TGTGCCACCAGTACACTGTGGGGGGAAGCTTTCTTT.

V and J are TRBV2 and TRBJ2-1; D possibly matches TRBD1 or TRBD2 (5 bases each). The V gene's germline CDR1 is SNHLY and CDR2 FYNNEI. The V end lost 7 bases, the J end lost 7 bases, and 17 bases lay between the germline ends. The CDR3 sequence is 14 residues long. The CDR3 sequence: CASTPGPTRNEQFF. DNA of the CDR3: TGTGCCAGCACTCCGGGACCAACAAGGAATGAGCAGTTCTTC.

The V and J genes are TRBV7-9 and TRBJ1-2; possible D gene TRBD1, 5 bases. The CDR3 consists of 14 residues. V was cut by 2 bases and J by 6 bases, with 13 bases left in between. The germline V gene encodes CDR1 SEHNR and CDR2 FQNEAQ (reference sequence). The CDR3 loop is CASSLTAGYHGYTF. The CDR3 DNA reads as TGTGCCAGCAGCTTAACCGCAGGGTATCATGGCTACACCTTC.